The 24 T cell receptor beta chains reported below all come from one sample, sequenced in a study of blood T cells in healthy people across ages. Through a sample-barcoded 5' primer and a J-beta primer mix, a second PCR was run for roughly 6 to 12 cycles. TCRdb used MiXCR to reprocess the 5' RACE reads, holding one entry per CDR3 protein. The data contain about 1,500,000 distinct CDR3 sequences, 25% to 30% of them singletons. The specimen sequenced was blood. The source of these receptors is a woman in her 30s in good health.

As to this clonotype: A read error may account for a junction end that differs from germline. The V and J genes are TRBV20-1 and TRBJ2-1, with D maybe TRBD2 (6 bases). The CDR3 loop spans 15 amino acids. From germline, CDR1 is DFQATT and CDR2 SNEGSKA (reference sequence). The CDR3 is CSAREIAAAYDEQFF. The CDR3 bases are TGCAGCGCTAGAGAGATAGCGGCTGCTTACGATGAGCAGTTCTTC.

The CDR3 DNA reads as TGCAGCGTTGACGGGGGCCCGGCAGGGAACACTGAAGCTTTCTTT. Amino acid sequence: CSVDGGPAGNTEAFF. V and J are TRBV29-1 and TRBJ1-1; a possible D gene is TRBD1 (6 bases). Trimming cost V 3 bases and J 1 base, with 15 bases left between them. Germline V gene sequence: CDR1 SQVTM, CDR2 ANQGSEA. The CDR3 spans 15 residues.

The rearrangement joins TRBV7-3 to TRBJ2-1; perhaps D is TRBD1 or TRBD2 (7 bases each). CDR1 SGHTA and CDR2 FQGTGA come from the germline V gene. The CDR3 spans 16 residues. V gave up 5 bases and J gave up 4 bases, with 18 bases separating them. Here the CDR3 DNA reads TGTGCCAGCAGCGAGGGGGCGGGCGGGAGATACAATGAGCAGTTCTTC. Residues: CASSEGAGGRYNEQFF.

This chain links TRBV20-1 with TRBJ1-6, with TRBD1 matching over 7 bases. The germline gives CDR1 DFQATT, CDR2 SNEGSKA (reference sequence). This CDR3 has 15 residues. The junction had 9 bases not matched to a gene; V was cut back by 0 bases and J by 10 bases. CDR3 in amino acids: CSARDNTGARSPLHF. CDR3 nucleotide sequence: TGCAGTGCTAGAGATAATACAGGGGCCAGGTCACCCCTCCACTTT.

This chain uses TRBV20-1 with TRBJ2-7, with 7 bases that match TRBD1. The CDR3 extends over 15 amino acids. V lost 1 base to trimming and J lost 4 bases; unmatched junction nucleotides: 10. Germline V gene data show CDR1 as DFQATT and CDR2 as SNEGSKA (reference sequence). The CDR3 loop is CSARAYGDRDYEQYF. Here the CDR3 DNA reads TGCAGTGCTAGAGCCTACGGGGACAGAGATTACGAGCAGTACTTC.

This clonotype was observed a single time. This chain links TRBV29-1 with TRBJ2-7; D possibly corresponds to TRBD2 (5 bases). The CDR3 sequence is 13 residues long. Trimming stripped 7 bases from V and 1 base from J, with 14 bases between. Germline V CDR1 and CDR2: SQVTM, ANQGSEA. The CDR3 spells CSAGRGASYEQYF. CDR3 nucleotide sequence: TGCAGCGCCGGACGGGGTGCTTCCTACGAGCAGTACTTC.

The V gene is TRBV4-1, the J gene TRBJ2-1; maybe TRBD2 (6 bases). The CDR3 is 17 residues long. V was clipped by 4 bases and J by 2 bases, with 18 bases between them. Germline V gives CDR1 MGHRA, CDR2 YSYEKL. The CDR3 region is CASSLRSGGAAYNEQFF. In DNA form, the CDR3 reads TGCGCCAGCAGCCTTCGAAGCGGCGGGGCAGCCTACAATGAGCAGTTCTTC.

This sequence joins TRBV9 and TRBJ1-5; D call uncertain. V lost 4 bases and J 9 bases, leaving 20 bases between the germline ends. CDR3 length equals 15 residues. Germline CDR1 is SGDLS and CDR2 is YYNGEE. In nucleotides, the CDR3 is TGTGCCAGCAGCCCCGAGGGAGGGTTTGCTCGGCCCCAGCATTTT. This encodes CASSPEGGFARPQHF.

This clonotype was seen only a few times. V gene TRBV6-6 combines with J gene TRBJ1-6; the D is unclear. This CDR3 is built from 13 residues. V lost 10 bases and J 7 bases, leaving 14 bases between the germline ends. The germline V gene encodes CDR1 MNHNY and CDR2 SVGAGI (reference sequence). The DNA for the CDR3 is TGTGCCACCCAGCGAATCCCCAATTCACCCCTCCACTTT. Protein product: CATQRIPNSPLHF.

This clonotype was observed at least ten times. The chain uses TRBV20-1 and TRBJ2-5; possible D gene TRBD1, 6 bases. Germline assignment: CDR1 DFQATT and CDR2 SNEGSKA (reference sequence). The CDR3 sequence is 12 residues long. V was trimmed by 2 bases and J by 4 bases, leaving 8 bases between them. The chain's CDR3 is CSARQGRETQYF. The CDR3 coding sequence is TGCAGTGCTAGACAGGGGAGAGAGACCCAGTACTTC.

This CDR3 is CASNFSGASSYEQYF. CDR3 DNA: TGTGCCAGTAATTTTAGTGGGGCCAGCTCCTACGAGCAGTACTTC. The chain links TRBV19 to TRBJ2-7; TRBD1 is a possible D gene (5 bases). Germline-derived CDR1 and CDR2 are LNHDA and SQIVND (reference sequence). V was clipped by 7 bases and J by 0 bases, with 16 bases between them. CDR3 length equals 15 residues.

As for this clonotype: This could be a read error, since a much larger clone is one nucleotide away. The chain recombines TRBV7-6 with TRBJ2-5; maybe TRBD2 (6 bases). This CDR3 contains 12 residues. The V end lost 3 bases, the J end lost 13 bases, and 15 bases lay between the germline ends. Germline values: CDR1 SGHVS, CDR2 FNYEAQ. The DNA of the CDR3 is TGTGCCAGCAGCTTGCCCGGGAGCGAGCGGTACTTC. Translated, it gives CASSLPGSERYF.

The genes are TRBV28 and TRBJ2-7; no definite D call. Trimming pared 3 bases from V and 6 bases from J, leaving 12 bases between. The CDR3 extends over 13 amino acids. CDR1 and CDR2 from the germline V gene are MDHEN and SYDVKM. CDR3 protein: CASSFRVKGEQYF. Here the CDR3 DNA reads TGTGCCAGCAGTTTTAGGGTGAAGGGCGAGCAGTACTTC.

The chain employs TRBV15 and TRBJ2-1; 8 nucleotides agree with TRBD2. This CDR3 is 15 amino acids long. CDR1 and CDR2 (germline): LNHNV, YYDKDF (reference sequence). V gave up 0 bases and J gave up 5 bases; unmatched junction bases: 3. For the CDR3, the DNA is TGTGCCACCAGCAGAGATACGGGGGGGAACAATGAGCAGTTCTTC. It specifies CATSRDTGGNNEQFF.

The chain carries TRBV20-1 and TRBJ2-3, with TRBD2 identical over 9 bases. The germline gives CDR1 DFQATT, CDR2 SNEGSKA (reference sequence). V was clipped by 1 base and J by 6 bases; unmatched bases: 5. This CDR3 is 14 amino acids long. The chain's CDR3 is CSARVAGARDTQYF. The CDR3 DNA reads TGCAGTGCTAGAGTAGCGGGAGCGAGGGATACGCAGTATTTT.

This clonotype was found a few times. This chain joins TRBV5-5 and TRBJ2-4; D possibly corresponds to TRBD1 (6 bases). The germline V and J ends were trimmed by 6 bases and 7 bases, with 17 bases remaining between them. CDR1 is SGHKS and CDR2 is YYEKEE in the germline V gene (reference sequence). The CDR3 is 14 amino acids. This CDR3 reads CASTQPGEFNIQYF. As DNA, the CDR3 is TGTGCCAGCACCCAACCAGGGGAGTTTAACATTCAGTACTTC.

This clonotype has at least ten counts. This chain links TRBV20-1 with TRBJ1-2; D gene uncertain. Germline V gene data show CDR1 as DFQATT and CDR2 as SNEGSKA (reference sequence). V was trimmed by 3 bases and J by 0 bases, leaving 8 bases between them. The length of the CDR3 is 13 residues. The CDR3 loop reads CSARAAANYGYTF. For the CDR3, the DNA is TGCAGTGCTAGGGCGGCAGCTAACTATGGCTACACCTTC.

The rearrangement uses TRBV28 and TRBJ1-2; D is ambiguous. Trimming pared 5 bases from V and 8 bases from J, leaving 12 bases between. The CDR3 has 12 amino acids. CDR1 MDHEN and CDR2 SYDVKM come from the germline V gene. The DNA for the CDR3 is TGTGCCAGCAGTCCGCAATGGAGGGGCTACACCTTC. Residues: CASSPQWRGYTF.

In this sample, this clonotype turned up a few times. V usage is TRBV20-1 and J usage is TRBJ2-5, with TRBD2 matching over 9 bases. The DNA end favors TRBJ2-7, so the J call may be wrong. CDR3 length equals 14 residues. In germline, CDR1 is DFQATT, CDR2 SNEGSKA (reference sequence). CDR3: CSVTRAGGTGEQYF. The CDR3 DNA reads TGCAGTGTTACCAGGGCGGGGGGGACCGGCGAGCAGTACTTC.

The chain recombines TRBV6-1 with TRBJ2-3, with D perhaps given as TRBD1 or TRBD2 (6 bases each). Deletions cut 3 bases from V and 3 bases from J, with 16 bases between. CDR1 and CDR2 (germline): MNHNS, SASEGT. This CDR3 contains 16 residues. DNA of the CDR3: TGTGCCAGCAGTGAGATGGACGGGGGCGCAACAGATACGCAGTATTTT. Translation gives CASSEMDGGATDTQYF.

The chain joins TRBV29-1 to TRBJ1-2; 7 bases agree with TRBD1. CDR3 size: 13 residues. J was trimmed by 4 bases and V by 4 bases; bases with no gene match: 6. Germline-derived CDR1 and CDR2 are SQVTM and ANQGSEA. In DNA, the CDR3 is TGCAGCGTTGGAGAGGGGGCGGGCTATGGCTACACCTTC. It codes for CSVGEGAGYGYTF.

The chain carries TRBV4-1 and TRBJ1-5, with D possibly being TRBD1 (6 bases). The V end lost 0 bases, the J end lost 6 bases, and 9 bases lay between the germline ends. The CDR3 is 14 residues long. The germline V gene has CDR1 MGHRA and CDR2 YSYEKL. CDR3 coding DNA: TGCGCCAGCAGCCAAGATCAGGGGAGTCAGCCCCAGCATTTT. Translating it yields CASSQDQGSQPQHF.

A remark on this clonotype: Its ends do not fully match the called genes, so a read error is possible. CDR3 DNA: TGTGCCACCAGCCCTGAGGGGGGAATAGATACGCAGTATTTT. It yields the protein CATSPEGGIDTQYF. The gene calls are TRBV4-2 and TRBJ2-3, with D perhaps given as TRBD1 or TRBD2 (6 bases each). Per the germline V gene, CDR1 is LGHNA and CDR2 is YNFKEQ. CDR3 length: 14 residues.

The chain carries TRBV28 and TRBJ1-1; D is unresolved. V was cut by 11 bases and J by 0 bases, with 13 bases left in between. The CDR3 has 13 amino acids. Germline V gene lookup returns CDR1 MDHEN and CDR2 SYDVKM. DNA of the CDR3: TGTGCCGCTCTCCGTCGGATGAACACTGAAGCTTTCTTT. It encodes CAALRRMNTEAFF. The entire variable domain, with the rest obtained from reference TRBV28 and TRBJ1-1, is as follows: DVKVTQSSRYLVKRTGEKVFLECVQDMDHENMFWYRQDPGLGLRLIYFSYDVKMKEKGDIPEGYSVSREKKERFSLILESASTNQTSMYLCAALRRMNTEAFFGQGTRLTVV.